This is a list of T cell receptor beta chains from one sample in a study of CD8+CD57+ T cells in acquired aplastic anemia. TCRdb redid the calling of the reads with MiXCR, one entry per CDR3 protein. The sample yields over 45,000 distinct CDR3 sequences, around 72% seen once. The source material was sorted CD4+, CD8+, or CD8+CD57+ T cells (not recorded which) from PBMCs. The source is a human donor in good health, serving as a control. The conserved cysteine and the conserved F or W are not part of the CDR3 here.

TRBV7-2	AAATDNEQF
TRBV30	AWEKGESGELF
TRBV27	ASSFSGTAYGYT
TRBV7-2	ASSHQETQY
TRBV3-1	ASSQSRYSYEQY
TRBV29-1	SVKTSRGSYEQY
TRBV7-9	ASSLVLGAEAF
TRBV20-1	SARAGTGDTGELF
TRBV6-4	ASSNRTYSSYNSPLH
TRBV10-3	AIRGSANEQF
TRBV15	ATSRDRGEAYGYT
TRBV5-4	ASSSGGGCEQY
TRBV24-1	ATGGLRVLGHQPQH
TRBV29-1	SVGGRGYGYT
TRBV10-3	AISESVGAGETQY
TRBV24-1	ATSDHRGDDGYT
TRBV10-3	AISGGGPQPQH
TRBV19	ASRLRTANQPQH
TRBV2	ASETGTGNTEAF
TRBV29-1	SARRGNEQY
TRBV2	ASSLLAGGITDTQY
TRBV10-3	AISLGDSNQPQH
TRBV11-2	ASSHNPGQGIGQETQY
TRBV7-9	ASSLFGAGTYEQY
TRBV9	ASSVWGGGTDTQY
TRBV5-4	ASSLAKGGQFSYEQY
TRBV7-3	ASSLDRGETQY
TRBV9	ASSFGTGVVYEQY
TRBV7-9	ASSSGGPVTEAF
TRBV25-1	ASSEALTTTDTQY
TRBV19	ASRTQGDSTDTQY
TRBV2	AISDGDYGYT
TRBV2	ASSEPNTEAF
TRBV15	ATSRDQAGWGDTQY
TRBV2	ASSLAGVRA
TRBV15	ATSRDRTGAGTQY
TRBV15	ATSRDFGGAYGYT
TRBV15	ATSRDGEQY
TRBV11-2	ASSSIRGTEAF
TRBV25-1	ASSEVDRVRTEAF
TRBV7-8	ASSYGDRDLSPLH
TRBV3-1	ASGGVEQY
TRBV4-3	ASSQVEGSRQTQY
TRBV2	ASHYKGVGADTQY
TRBV25-1	ASSVDGYEQY
TRBV15	ATREATDTQY
TRBV25-1	ASSEAGNSLAYEQY
TRBV7-2	ASSQSGGAGELF
TRBV7-9	ASSQGQYDEKLF
TRBV7-8	VSSLARGLAEMNTEAF
TRBV2	ASRGPGLAYEQY
TRBV4-2	ASSYGLADQETQY
TRBV9	ASSPRTGLDEQF
TRBV29-1	SVMGQSYGYT
TRBV2	ASRRGTSGTQETQY
TRBV15	ATSRGTSGDNEQF